This T cell receptor beta chain was found in a study of cytomegalovirus exposure and HLA in healthy donors. A multiplex PCR was run with 60 Vbeta primers and 13 Jbeta primers. TCRdb's table, derived via immunoSEQ multiplex PCR, lists solely in-frame clones and lacks some. The sample consists of about 94,000 clones, 50% to 75% of them appearing once. CDR1 and CDR2 from the germline V gene are MNHNS and SASEGT. This CDR3 has 13 residues. With 7 bases removed from V and 6 bases from J, the gap between germline ends came to 10 bases. The TCR originated in a man aged 25-45 years in good health and CMV-seronegative. This chain joins TRBV6-1 and TRBJ1-6; TRBD1 is a possible D gene (6 bases). The specimen sequenced was PBMCs. The CDR3 DNA reads TGTGCCAGCACGATGGACAGTAATTCACCCCTCCACTTT. Translation gives CASTMDSNSPLHF.